This TCR beta chain was sequenced during a study of cytomegalovirus exposure and HLA in healthy donors. The PCR employed 60 Vbeta primers together with 13 Jbeta primers. Some clones are missing from TCRdb's copy, which holds only in-frame ones; the method was immunoSEQ multiplex PCR. The table has about 110,000 clones, less than 80% seen once; the top ten hold approximately 7.7%. Per germline, CDR1 LNHNV and CDR2 YYDKDF (reference sequence). The trim removed 3 bases at V and 5 bases at J, leaving 11 bases unmatched. The CDR3 is 16 amino acids. The TCR originated in a woman between 45 and 60 years old in good health and CMV-seropositive. The V gene is TRBV15, the J gene TRBJ2-7; 9 nucleotides agree with TRBD1. Specimen: PBMCs. CDR3 sequence: CATSSTMGTGSHEQYF. The CDR3 DNA reads TGTGCCACCAGCAGTACTATGGGGACAGGGAGCCACGAGCAGTACTTC.